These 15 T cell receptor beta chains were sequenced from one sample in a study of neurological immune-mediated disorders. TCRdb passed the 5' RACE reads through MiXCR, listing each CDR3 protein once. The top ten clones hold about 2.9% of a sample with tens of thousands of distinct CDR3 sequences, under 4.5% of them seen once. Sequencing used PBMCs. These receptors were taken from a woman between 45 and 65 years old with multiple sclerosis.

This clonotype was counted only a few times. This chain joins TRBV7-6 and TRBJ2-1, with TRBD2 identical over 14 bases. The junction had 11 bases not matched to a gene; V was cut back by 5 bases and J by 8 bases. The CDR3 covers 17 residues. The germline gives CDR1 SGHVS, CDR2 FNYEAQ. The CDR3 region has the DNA TGTGCCAGCAGCCCCCGACTAGCGGGGGGGTCCGTCGATGAGCAGTTCTTC. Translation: CASSPRLAGGSVDEQFF.

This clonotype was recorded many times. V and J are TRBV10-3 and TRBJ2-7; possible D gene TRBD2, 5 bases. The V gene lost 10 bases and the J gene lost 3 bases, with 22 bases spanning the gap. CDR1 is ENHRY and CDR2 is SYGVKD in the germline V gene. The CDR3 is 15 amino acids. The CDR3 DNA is TGTGCCAACTCTCCCGGGGAGATGAAGTACTACGAGCAGTACTTC. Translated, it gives CANSPGEMKYYEQYF.

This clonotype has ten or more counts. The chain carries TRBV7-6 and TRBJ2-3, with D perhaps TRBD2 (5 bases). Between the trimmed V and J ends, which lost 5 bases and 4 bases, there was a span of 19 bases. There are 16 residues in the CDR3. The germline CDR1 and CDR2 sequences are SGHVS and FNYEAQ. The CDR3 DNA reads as TGTGCCAGCAGCCCATACCATCTAGCATTGCCAGATACGCAGTATTTT. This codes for CASSPYHLALPDTQYF. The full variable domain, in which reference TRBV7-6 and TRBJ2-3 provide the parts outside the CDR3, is GAGVSQSPRYKVTKRGQDVALRCDPISGHVSLYWYRQALGQGPEFLTYFNYEAQQDKSGLPNDRFSAERPEGSISTLTIQRTEQRDSAMYRCASSPYHLALPDTQYFGPGTRLTVL.

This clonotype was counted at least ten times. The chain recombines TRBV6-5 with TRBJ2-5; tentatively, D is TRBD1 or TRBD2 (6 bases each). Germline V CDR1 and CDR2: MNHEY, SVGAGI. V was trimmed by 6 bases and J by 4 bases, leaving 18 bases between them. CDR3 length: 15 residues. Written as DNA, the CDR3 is TGTGCCAGCAGCCAAGACGGGGGCCGGGGAGAGACCCAGTACTTC. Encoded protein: CASSQDGGRGETQYF.

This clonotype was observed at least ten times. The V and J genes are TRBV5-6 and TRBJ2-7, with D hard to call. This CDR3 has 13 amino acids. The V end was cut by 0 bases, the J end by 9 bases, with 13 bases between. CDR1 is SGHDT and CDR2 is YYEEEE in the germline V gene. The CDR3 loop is CASSLGHPEGQYF. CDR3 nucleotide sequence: TGTGCCAGCAGCTTGGGCCACCCGGAAGGGCAGTACTTC.

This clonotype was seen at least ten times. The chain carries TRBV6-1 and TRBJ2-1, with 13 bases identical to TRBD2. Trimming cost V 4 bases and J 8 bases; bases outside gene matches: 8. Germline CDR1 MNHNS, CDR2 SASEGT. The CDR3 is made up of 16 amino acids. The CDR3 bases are TGTGCCAGCAGTGCCCCACTAGCGGGGGGGCCTCATGAGCAGTTCTTC. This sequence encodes CASSAPLAGGPHEQFF.

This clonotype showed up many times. CDR3 DNA sequence: TGTGCCAGCAGTTTGTCGGGAGTCGACTATGGCTACACCTTC. Translated, it gives CASSLSGVDYGYTF. V gene TRBV12-3 or TRBV12-4 combines with J gene TRBJ1-2; D ambiguous. Trimming cost V 3 bases and J 3 bases, with 11 bases left between them. The CDR3 is made up of 14 amino acids.

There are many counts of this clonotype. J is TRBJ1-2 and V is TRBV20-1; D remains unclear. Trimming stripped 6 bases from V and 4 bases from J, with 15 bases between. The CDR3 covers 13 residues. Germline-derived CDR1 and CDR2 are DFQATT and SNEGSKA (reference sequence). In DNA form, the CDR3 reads TGCAGTGCCCCTGAGGGAGGATCCTATGGCTACACCTTC. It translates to CSAPEGGSYGYTF.

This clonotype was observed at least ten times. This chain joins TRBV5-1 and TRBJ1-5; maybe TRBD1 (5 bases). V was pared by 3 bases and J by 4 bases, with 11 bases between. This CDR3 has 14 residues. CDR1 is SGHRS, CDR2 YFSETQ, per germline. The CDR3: CASSWDGLNQPQHF. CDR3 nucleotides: TGCGCCAGCAGCTGGGACGGACTGAATCAGCCCCAGCATTTT. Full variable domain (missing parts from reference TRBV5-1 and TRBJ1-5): KAGVTQTPRYLIKTRGQQVTLSCSPISGHRSVSWYQQTPGQGLQFLFEYFSETQRNKGNFPGRFSGRQFSNSRSEMNVSTLELGDSALYLCASSWDGLNQPQHFGDGTRLSIL.

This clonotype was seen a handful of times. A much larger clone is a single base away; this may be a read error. In DNA, the CDR3 is TGTGCCAGCAGTTACCGCCGCTCTCAGCCCCAGAATTTT. Protein: CASSYRRSQPQNF. The V and J genes are TRBV6-5 and TRBJ1-5; unclear D gene. CDR3 size: 13 residues. The germline gives CDR1 MNHEY, CDR2 SVGAGI.

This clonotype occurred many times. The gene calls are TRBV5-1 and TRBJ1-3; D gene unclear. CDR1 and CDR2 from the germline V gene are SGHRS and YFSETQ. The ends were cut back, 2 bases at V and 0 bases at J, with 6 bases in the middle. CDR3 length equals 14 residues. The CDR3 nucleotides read TGCGCCAGCAGCTTCGGCTACTCTGGAAACACCATATATTTT. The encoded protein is CASSFGYSGNTIYF.

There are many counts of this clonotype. The CDR3 here is CASSKDHEDEQYF. In nucleotides, the CDR3 is TGTGCCAGCAGCAAGGACCACGAGGACGAGCAGTACTTC. The chain recombines TRBV7-2 with TRBJ2-7; D gene uncertain. V dropped 5 bases and J dropped 5 bases, with 13 bases sitting between them. The length of the CDR3 is 13 residues. Germline V gene lookup returns CDR1 SGHTA and CDR2 FQGNSA.

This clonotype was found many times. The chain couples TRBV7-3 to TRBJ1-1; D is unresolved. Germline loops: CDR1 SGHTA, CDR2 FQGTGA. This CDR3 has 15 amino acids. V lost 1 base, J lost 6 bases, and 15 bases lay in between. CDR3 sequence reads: CASSLSSGPNAEAFF. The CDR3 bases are TGTGCCAGCAGCTTAAGCTCCGGGCCCAACGCTGAAGCTTTCTTT.

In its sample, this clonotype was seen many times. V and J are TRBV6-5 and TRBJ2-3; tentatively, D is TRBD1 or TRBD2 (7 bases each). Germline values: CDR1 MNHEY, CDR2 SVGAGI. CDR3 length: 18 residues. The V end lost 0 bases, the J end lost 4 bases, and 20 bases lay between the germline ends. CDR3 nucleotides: TGTGCCAGCAGTTACTCGATCGGCAGGGGGACTAAGTCAGATACGCAGTATTTT. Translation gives CASSYSIGRGTKSDTQYF.

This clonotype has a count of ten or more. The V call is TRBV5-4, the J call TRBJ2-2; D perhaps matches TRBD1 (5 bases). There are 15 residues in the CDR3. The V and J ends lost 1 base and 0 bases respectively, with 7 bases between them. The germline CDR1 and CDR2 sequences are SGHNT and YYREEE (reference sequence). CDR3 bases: TGTGCCAGCAGCTTGAGCAGGGCGAACACCGGGGAGCTGTTTTTT. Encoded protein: CASSLSRANTGELFF.